This T cell receptor (beta chain) was obtained from a study of cytomegalovirus exposure and HLA in healthy donors. Study results and limitations: Cytomegalovirus association was listed for roughly 160 TCR beta chains. A later examination showed that TCR association rates differed by HLA locus, with DRB1 most and HLA-C fewest.

The CDR3 extends over 17 amino acids. V was pared by 3 bases and J by 4 bases, with 10 bases of the junction left unmatched. The germline V gene has CDR1 GTSNPN and CDR2 SVGIG (reference sequence). As to this clone: Its antigen remains unknown.

Researchers ran the PCR with 60 Vbeta and 13 Jbeta primers. The table came from immunoSEQ multiplex PCR; TCRdb's copy has only in-frame clones and leaves some out. The repertoire holds fewer than 45,000 clones, with around three quarters as singletons. The TCR comes from a male donor in good health and CMV-seronegative. The chain links TRBV30 to TRBJ2-6, with 9 nucleotides matching TRBD1. The sample taken for sequencing was PBMCs. The CDR3 here is CAWRRGQGLAGANVLTF. The CDR3, as DNA: TGTGCCTGGAGAAGGGGACAGGGTCTGGCCGGGGCCAACGTCCTGACTTTC.